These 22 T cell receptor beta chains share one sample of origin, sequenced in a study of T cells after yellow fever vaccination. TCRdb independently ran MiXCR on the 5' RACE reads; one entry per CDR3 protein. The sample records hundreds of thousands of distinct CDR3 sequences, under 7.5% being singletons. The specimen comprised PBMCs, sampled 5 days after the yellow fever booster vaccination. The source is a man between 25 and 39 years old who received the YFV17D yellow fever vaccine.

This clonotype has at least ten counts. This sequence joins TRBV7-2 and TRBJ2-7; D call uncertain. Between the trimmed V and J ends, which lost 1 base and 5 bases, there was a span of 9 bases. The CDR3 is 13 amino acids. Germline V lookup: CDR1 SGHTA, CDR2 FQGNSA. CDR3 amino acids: CASSLGGPDEQYF. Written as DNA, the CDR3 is TGTGCCAGCAGCTTAGGAGGCCCTGACGAGCAGTACTTC. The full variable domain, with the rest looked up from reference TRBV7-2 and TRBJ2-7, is GAGVSQSPSNKVTEKGKDVELRCDPISGHTALYWYRQSLGQGLEFLIYFQGNSAPDKSGLPSDRFSAERTGGSVSTLTIQRTQQEDSAVYLCASSLGGPDEQYFGPGTRLTVT.

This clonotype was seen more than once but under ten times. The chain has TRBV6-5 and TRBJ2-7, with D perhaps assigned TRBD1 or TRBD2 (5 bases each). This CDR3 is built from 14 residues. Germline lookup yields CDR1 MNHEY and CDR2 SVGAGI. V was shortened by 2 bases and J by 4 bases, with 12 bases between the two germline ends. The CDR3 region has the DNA TGTGCCAGCAGTTACGGGGGTCGGGCGTACGAGCAGTACTTC. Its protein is CASSYGGRAYEQYF.

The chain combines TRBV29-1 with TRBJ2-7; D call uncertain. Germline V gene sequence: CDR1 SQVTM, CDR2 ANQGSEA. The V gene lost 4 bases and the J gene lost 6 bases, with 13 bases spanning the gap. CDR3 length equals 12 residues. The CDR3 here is CSVVVFAGEQYF. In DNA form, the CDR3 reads TGCAGCGTTGTAGTCTTTGCTGGCGAGCAGTACTTC.

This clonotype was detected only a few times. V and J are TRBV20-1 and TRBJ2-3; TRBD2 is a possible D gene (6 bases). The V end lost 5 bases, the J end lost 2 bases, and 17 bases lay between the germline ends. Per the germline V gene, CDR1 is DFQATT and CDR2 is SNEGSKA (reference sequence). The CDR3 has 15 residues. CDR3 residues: CSARQSGRITDTQYF. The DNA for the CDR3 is TGCAGTGCTCGCCAAAGTGGGAGGATCACAGATACGCAGTATTTT.

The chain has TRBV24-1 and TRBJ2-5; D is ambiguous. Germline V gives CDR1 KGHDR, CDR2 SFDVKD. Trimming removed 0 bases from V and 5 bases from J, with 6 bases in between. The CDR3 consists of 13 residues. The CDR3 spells CATSDLFSETQYF. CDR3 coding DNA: TGTGCCACCAGTGATTTGTTCTCCGAGACCCAGTACTTC.

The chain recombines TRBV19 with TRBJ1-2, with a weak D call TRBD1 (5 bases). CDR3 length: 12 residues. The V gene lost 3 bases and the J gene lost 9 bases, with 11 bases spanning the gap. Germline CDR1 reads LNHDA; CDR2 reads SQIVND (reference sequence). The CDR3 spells CASSMPGESYTF. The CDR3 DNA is TGTGCCAGTAGTATGCCGGGGGAGAGCTACACCTTC.

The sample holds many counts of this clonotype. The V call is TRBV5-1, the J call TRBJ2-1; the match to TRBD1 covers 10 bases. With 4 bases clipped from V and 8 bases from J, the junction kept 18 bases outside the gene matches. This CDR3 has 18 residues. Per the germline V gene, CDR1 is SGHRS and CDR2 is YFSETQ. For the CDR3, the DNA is TGCGCCAGCAGCCACGGACAGGGGGAGGCTAGCGCCTATTATGAGCAGTTCTTC. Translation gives CASSHGQGEASAYYEQFF.

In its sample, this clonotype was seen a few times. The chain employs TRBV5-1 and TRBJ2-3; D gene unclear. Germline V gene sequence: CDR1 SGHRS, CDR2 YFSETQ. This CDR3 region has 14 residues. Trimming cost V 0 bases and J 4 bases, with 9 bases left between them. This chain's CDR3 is CASSLARTADTQYF. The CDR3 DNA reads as TGCGCCAGCAGCTTGGCGCGAACGGCAGATACGCAGTATTTT.

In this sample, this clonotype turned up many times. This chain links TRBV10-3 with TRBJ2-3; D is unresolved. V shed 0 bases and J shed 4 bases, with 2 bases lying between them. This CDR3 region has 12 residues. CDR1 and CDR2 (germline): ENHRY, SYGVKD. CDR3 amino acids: CAISESADTQYF. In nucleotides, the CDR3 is TGTGCCATCAGTGAGTCGGCAGATACGCAGTATTTT.

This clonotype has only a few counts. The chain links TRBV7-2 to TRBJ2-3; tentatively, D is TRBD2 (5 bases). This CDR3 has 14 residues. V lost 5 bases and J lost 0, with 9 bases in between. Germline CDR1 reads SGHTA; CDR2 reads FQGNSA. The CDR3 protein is CASSAQRSTDTQYF. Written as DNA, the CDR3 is TGTGCCAGCAGCGCTCAGCGGAGCACAGATACGCAGTATTTT. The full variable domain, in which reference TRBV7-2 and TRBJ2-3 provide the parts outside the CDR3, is GAGVSQSPSNKVTEKGKDVELRCDPISGHTALYWYRQSLGQGLEFLIYFQGNSAPDKSGLPSDRFSAERTGGSVSTLTIQRTQQEDSAVYLCASSAQRSTDTQYFGPGTRLTVL.

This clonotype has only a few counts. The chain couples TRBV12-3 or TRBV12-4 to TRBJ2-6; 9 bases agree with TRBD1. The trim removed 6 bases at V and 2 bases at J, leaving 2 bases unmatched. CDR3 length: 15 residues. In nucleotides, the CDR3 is TGTGCCAGCAGGAGACAGGGGGCTGGGGCCAACGTCCTGACTTTC. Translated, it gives CASRRQGAGANVLTF.

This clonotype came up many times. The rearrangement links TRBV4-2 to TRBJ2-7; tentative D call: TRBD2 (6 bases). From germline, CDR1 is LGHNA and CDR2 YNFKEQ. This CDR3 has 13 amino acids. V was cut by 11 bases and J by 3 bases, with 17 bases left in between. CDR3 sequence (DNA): TGTGCCGCATCTTCCGGCGGGAACTACGAGCAGTACTTC. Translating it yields CAASSGGNYEQYF.

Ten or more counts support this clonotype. CDR3 coding DNA: TGTGCCAGCGAGAGGAACTCTGGAAACACCATATATTTT. This translates into CASERNSGNTIYF. The chain couples TRBV25-1 to TRBJ1-3, with unresolved D. V was cut by 8 bases and J by 0 bases, with 8 bases left in between. The CDR3 is made up of 13 amino acids. Germline V gene sequence: CDR1 MGHDK, CDR2 SYGVNS. Variable domain in full (rest from reference TRBV25-1 and TRBJ1-3): EADIYQTPRYLVIGTGKKITLECSQTMGHDKMYWYQQDPGMELHLIHYSYGVNSTEKGDLSSESTVSRIRTEHFPLTLESARPSHTSQYLCASERNSGNTIYFGEGSWLTVV.

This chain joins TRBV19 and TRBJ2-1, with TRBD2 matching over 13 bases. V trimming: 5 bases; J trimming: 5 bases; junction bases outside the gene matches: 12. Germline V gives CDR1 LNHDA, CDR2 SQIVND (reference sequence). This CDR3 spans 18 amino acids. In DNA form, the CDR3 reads TGTGCCAGTAGTCGACTAGCGGGAGGCCTATCTCGTGACAATGAGCAGTTCTTC. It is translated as CASSRLAGGLSRDNEQFF.

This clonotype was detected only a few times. Here the CDR3 DNA reads TGTGCCAGTAGAAAAAGGACAGCAGTCAATCAGCCCCAGCATTTT. Its protein product is CASRKRTAVNQPQHF. The V and J genes are TRBV19 and TRBJ1-5; D possibly corresponds to TRBD1 (6 bases). The CDR3 has 15 amino acids. V lost 6 bases, J lost 3 bases, and 15 bases lay in between. Looked up from germline, CDR1 is LNHDA and CDR2 is SQIVND (reference sequence).

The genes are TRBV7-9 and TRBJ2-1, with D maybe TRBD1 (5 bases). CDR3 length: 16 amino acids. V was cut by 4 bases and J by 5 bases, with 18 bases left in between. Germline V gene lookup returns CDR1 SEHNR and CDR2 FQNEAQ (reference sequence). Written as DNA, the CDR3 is TGTGCCAGCAGCTCACCCTGGGGCTGGGGAAACAATGAGCAGTTCTTC. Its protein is CASSSPWGWGNNEQFF.

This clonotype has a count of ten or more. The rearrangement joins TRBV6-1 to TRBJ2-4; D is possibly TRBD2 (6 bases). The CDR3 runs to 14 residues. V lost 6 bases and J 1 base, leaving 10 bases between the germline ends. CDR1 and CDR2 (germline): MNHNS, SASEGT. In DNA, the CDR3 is TGTGCCAGCAGCTTGGGGAGGGCCAAAAACATTCAGTACTTC. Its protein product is CASSLGRAKNIQYF.

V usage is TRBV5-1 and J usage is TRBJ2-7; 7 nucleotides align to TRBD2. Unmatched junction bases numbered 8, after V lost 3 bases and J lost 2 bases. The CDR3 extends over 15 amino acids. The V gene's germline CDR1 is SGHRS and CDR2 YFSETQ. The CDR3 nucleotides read TGCGCCAGCAGCTGGGGGGGGGACTATACCTACGAGCAGTACTTC. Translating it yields CASSWGGDYTYEQYF. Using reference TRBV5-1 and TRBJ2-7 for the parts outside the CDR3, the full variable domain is KAGVTQTPRYLIKTRGQQVTLSCSPISGHRSVSWYQQTPGQGLQFLFEYFSETQRNKGNFPGRFSGRQFSNSRSEMNVSTLELGDSALYLCASSWGGDYTYEQYFGPGTRLTVT.

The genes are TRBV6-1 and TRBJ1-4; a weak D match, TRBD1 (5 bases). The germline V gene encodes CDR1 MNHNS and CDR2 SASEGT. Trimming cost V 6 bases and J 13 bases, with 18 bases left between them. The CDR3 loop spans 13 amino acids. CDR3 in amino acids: CASRPDSSKGLFF. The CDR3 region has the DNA TGTGCCAGCAGACCCGACAGTTCTAAGGGACTGTTTTTT.

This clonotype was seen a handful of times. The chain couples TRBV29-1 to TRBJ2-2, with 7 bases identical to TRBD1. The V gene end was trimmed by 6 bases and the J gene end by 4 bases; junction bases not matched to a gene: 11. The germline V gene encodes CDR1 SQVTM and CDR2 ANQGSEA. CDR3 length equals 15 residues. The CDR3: CSVDSTGSGTGELFF. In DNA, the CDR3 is TGCAGCGTCGACTCGACAGGGAGCGGCACCGGGGAGCTGTTTTTT.

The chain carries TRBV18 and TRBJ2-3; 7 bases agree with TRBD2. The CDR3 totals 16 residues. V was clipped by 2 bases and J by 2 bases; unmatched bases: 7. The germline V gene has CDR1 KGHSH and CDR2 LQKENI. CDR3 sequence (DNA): TGTGCCAGCTCACCATTCTCGGGAGGCAACACAGATACGCAGTATTTT. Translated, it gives CASSPFSGGNTDTQYF. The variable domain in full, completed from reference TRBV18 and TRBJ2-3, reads NAGVMQNPRHLVRRRGQEARLRCSPMKGHSHVYWYRQLPEEGLKFMVYLQKENIIDESGMPKERFSAEFPKEGPSILRIQQVVRGDSAAYFCASSPFSGGNTDTQYFGPGTRLTVL.

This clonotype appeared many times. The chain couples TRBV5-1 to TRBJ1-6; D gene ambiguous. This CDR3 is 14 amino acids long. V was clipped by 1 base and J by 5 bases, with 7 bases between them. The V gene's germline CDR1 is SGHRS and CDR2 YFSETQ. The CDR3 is CASSLRDNNSPLHF. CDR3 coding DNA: TGCGCCAGCAGCTTGAGGGATAATAATTCACCCCTCCACTTT.